Listed here is a single TCR beta chain. The data originate from a study of blood T cell repertoires in COVID-19. Study-wide background: T cells, B-cell-depleted T cells, or PBMCs provided the cDNA or gDNA that served as material.

The assay was immunoSEQ multiplex PCR, and TCRdb's table has in-frame clones only and misses some. This table has about 140,000 clones, 84% appearing once. The sequence was obtained from a woman aged 50 to 60 with acute COVID-19. Sequenced sample: PBMCs or T cells enriched from blood (not recorded which).

As DNA, the CDR3 is TGTGCCAGCAGTGAAATGTCGATGGGCCACAATCAGCCCCAGCATTTT. Its protein product is CASSEMSMGHNQPQHF. J is TRBJ1-5 and V is TRBV6-1; D gene uncertain. Germline assignment: CDR1 MNHNS and CDR2 SASEGT. The CDR3 totals 16 residues. V dropped 2 bases and J dropped 3 bases, with 14 bases sitting between them.